What follows are 17 T cell receptor beta chains derived from one specimen sequenced in a study of blood T cell repertoires in COVID-19. The assay was immunoSEQ multiplex PCR, and TCRdb's table has in-frame clones only and misses some. The sample comprises tens of thousands of clones, 88% of which are singletons, and 3.9% rests with the top ten. The sample comprised peripheral blood. The receptors derive from a human donor in a cohort sampled during active COVID-19.

The rearrangement links TRBV7-3 to TRBJ2-1; TRBD1 matches 7 bases. Germline CDR1 is SGHTA and CDR2 is FQGTGA. The V and J ends lost 0 bases and 2 bases, in that order; junction bases with no gene match: 4. The CDR3 is 16 amino acids. Here the CDR3 reads CASSLTGTVAYNEQFF. The CDR3 nucleotides are TGTGCCAGCAGCTTAACGGGGACAGTCGCCTACAATGAGCAGTTCTTC.

CDR3 residues: CASSVTGSGYGYTF. The CDR3 DNA is TGTGCCAGCAGCGTTACGGGCAGCGGCTATGGCTACACCTTC. The J gene is TRBJ1-2, the V gene TRBV9; D unresolved. This CDR3 is 14 amino acids long. Between the trimmed V and J ends, which lost 2 bases and 4 bases, there was a span of 12 bases. Per germline, CDR1 SGDLS and CDR2 YYNGEE.

V gene TRBV18 combines with J gene TRBJ1-1, with D possibly matching TRBD1 (5 bases). The CDR3 extends over 13 amino acids. V lost 6 bases and J 4 bases, leaving 12 bases between the germline ends. Germline V gene lookup returns CDR1 KGHSH and CDR2 LQKENI. The CDR3 bases are TGTGCCAGCTCCCCCGCCGGGGGCACTGAAGCTTTCTTT. Its translation: CASSPAGGTEAFF.

This clone was detected once. The chain uses TRBV5-1 and TRBJ2-1; 9 nucleotides align to TRBD2. The CDR3 extends over 14 amino acids. The V segment lost 2 bases and the J segment 9 bases; nucleotides outside the gene matches: 6. Germline V gives CDR1 SGHRS, CDR2 YFSETQ. The CDR3 DNA is TGCGCCAGCAGCTTTTTTAGCGGGAGCCTTGAGCAGTTCTTC. This codes for CASSFFSGSLEQFF.

As to this clone: This same CDR3 is encoded by further DNA sequences in the sample. V usage is TRBV4-2 and J usage is TRBJ2-7; 11 bases line up with TRBD2. The V gene end was trimmed by 6 bases and the J gene end by 2 bases; junction bases not matched to a gene: 6. The CDR3 has 15 residues. Germline assignment: CDR1 LGHNA and CDR2 YNFKEQ. CDR3 loop: CASSLLAGGTYEQYF. Written as DNA, the CDR3 is TGTGCCAGCAGTCTTCTAGCGGGGGGTACCTACGAGCAGTACTTC.

The chain recombines TRBV5-1 with TRBJ2-4; weak D call: TRBD1 (6 bases). V was cut by 4 bases and J by 3 bases, with 14 bases left in between. The CDR3 is 15 residues long. In germline, CDR1 is SGHRS, CDR2 YFSETQ. For the CDR3, the DNA is TGCGCCAGCAGCCCCGTTGGACAGCACAAAAACATTCAGTACTTC. This gives the protein CASSPVGQHKNIQYF.

The chain links TRBV5-3 to TRBJ1-2; 7 bases map to TRBD1. TRBV5-3 is an ORF, and what it does is uncertain. With V trimmed by 1 base and J by 6 bases, 3 bases remained unmatched. This CDR3 contains 13 residues. The CDR3 DNA is TGTGCCAGAAGCTTGAAGGGGGCGCATGGCTACACCTTC. Amino acid sequence: CARSLKGAHGYTF.

This chain links TRBV6-6 with TRBJ1-1, with D uncertain. The length of the CDR3 is 13 residues. Trimming took off 4 bases at V and 6 bases at J, with 12 bases between the two ends. Germline V gene lookup returns CDR1 MNHNY and CDR2 SVGAGI (reference sequence). The CDR3 nucleotides are TGTGCCAGCAGTTTGGAGTTTGGATCTGAAGCTTTCTTT. Protein sequence: CASSLEFGSEAFF.

The chain is built from TRBV9 and TRBJ2-6; D is possibly TRBD1 (5 bases). Trimming took 0 bases from V and 0 from J, leaving 22 bases between them. CDR1 and CDR2 (germline): SGDLS, YYNGEE. The CDR3 is made up of 21 amino acids. CDR3 in amino acids: CASSVEVVGDSIRSGANVLTF. The CDR3 DNA sequence: TGTGCCAGCAGCGTAGAAGTTGTAGGCGACAGCATCCGCTCTGGGGCCAACGTCCTGACTTTC.

CDR3: CASSPDPRLAGGQGDEQYF. For the CDR3, the DNA is TGTGCCAGCAGCCCCGACCCAAGACTAGCGGGAGGGCAAGGGGACGAGCAGTACTTC. The V call is TRBV7-9, the J call TRBJ2-7; 14 nucleotides agree with TRBD2. The CDR3 has 19 residues. Germline CDR1 SEHNR, CDR2 FQNEAQ (reference sequence). Unmatched junction bases numbered 17, after V lost 5 bases and J lost 5 bases.

The rearrangement links TRBV27 to TRBJ1-4; D gene uncertain. CDR1 MNHEY and CDR2 SMNVEV come from the germline V gene (reference sequence). The V end was cut by 6 bases, the J end by 14 bases, with 25 bases between. This CDR3 is built from 15 residues. CDR3 protein: CASSLSTGSQYWLFF. The DNA for the CDR3 is TGTGCCAGCAGCCTAAGCACGGGTTCCCAATATTGGCTGTTTTTT.

J is TRBJ1-3 and V is TRBV28; TRBD1 might be the D (6 bases). CDR1 is MDHEN and CDR2 is SYDVKM in the germline V gene. The CDR3 has 15 amino acids. V was pared by 4 bases and J by 0 bases, with 10 bases between. DNA for the CDR3: TGTGCCAGCAGTTCCGACAGGATCTCTGGAAACACCATATATTTT. Translating it yields CASSSDRISGNTIYF.

In this sample, this clone turned up a few times. The chain uses TRBV5-8 and TRBJ1-5; possibly TRBD1 for D (6 bases). The CDR3 consists of 18 residues. Trimming took 4 bases from V and 2 from J, leaving 22 bases between them. The germline gives CDR1 SGHTS, CDR2 YDEGEE. The CDR3 loop is CASSIHKTGDSRNQPQHF. The CDR3, as DNA: TGTGCCAGCAGCATTCACAAGACAGGTGATAGTCGCAATCAGCCCCAGCATTTT. The entire variable domain, with the rest obtained from reference TRBV5-8 and TRBJ1-5, is as follows: EAGVTQSPTHLIKTRGQQATLRCSPISGHTSVYWYQQALGLGLQFLLWYDEGEERNRGNFPPRFSGRQFPNYSSELNVNALELEDSALYLCASSIHKTGDSRNQPQHFGDGTRLSIL.

This chain uses TRBV7-2 with TRBJ1-1; D possibly corresponds to TRBD1 (6 bases). Trimming pared 1 base from V and 11 bases from J, leaving 17 bases between. Germline values: CDR1 SGHTA, CDR2 FQGNSA. The CDR3 loop spans 14 amino acids. CDR3 coding DNA: TGTGCCAGCAGCTTAGACGCTGGGGGCGCGGCCGCTTTCTTT. Its protein is CASSLDAGGAAAFF.

The J gene is TRBJ2-7, the V gene TRBV27, with TRBD1 matching over 7 bases. This CDR3 contains 14 residues. Germline CDR1 reads MNHEY; CDR2 reads SMNVEV (reference sequence). Losses at the gene ends were 2 bases for V and 3 bases for J; bases not matched to a gene: 4. Here the CDR3 reads CASSLRGRYYEQYF. In nucleotides, the CDR3 is TGTGCCAGCAGTTTAAGGGGGCGTTACTACGAGCAGTACTTC.

The chain is built from TRBV18 and TRBJ2-7, with 7 bases lining up with TRBD1. The V gene's germline CDR1 is KGHSH and CDR2 LQKENI. V was pared by 3 bases and J by 1 base, with 9 bases of the junction left unmatched. The CDR3 runs to 16 residues. CDR3 sequence reads: CASSPRDRAISYEQYF. The DNA for the CDR3 is TGTGCCAGCTCACCCAGGGACAGAGCTATTTCCTACGAGCAGTACTTC. Supplemented by reference TRBV18 and TRBJ2-7, the full variable domain reads NAGVMQNPRHLVRRRGQEARLRCSPMKGHSHVYWYRQLPEEGLKFMVYLQKENIIDESGMPKERFSAEFPKEGPSILRIQQVVRGDSAAYFCASSPRDRAISYEQYFGPGTRLTVT.

This chain connects TRBV12-5 to TRBJ2-5, with D perhaps matching TRBD2 (5 bases). CDR1 is LGHNT and CDR2 is FRNRAP in the germline V gene. Trimming left V 7 bases short and J 5 bases short, with 11 bases between. The CDR3 totals 12 residues. The CDR3 coding sequence is TGTGCTAGTGCGGCGGGTGCGGAGACCCAGTACTTC. Its protein is CASAAGAETQYF.